What follows are 4 T cell receptor beta chains derived from one specimen sequenced in a study of CD8 T cells in Susac syndrome. An amount of RNA that ranged from about 0.45 to 1 ug was reverse transcribed with random hexamers. MiXCR, run by TCRdb on the immunoSEQ multiplex PCR reads, gives a single entry per CDR3 protein. The sample consists of some 100,000 distinct CDR3 sequences, 80% to 95% of them appearing once. Sequences were obtained from CD8+ T cells from PBMCs. These receptors all come from a human donor in good health.

CDR3 DNA: TGTGCCAGTAAACCAGTCCTAATGAATGAGCAGTTCTTC. As protein: CASKPVLMNEQFF. This chain connects TRBV7-2 to TRBJ2-1, with unresolved D. Germline lookup yields CDR1 SGHTA and CDR2 FQGNSA. Trimming removed 9 bases from V and 7 bases from J, with 16 bases in between. The CDR3 runs 13 residues.

This rearrangement joins TRBV4-3 to TRBJ2-7; 9 nucleotides agree with TRBD1. The CDR3 sequence is 19 residues long. CDR1 and CDR2 from the germline V gene are LGHNA and YSLEER. Trimming took 0 bases from V and 0 from J; bases not matched to a gene: 12. Written as DNA, the CDR3 is TGCGCCAGCAGCCAAGAGTGGGGACAGGGAGGAGAGGACTCCTACGAGCAGTACTTC. This codes for CASSQEWGQGGEDSYEQYF.

This clonotype was detected once. The CDR3 bases are TGTGCCAGTAGTATACCGACTAGCGGGAGCACAGATACGCAGTATTTT. Translation: CASSIPTSGSTDTQYF. V is TRBV19 and J is TRBJ2-3; 10 bases are shared with TRBD2. The CDR3 covers 16 residues. The germline V gene encodes CDR1 LNHDA and CDR2 SQIVND (reference sequence). Unmatched junction bases numbered 2, after V lost 2 bases and J lost 0 bases.

The V call is TRBV3-1, the J call TRBJ2-3; 10 bases are shared with TRBD1. The junction had 4 bases not matched to a gene; V was cut back by 2 bases and J by 2 bases. The CDR3 is made up of 16 amino acids. The germline V gene encodes CDR1 LGHDT and CDR2 YNNKEL (reference sequence). The CDR3 DNA reads as TGTGCCAGCAGCCAATCCGGGACAGGGGCCACAGATACGCAGTATTTT. It encodes CASSQSGTGATDTQYF.